These T cell receptor beta chains were read from a single sample in a study of T cell repertoires in cytomegalovirus infection. For these TCRs, the target antigens are not known. Each CDR3 protein gets one entry after TCRdb re-called the reads with MiXCR. Among some 940,000 distinct CDR3 sequences listed, roughly 30% were seen once. The material sequenced was cultured CD8+ T cells from PBMCs, taken from culture after CMV antigen stimulation. These receptors were taken from a human donor in good health (CMV status not recorded). Some clones in this sample may be carry-over from other donors' samples. CDR3s include the opening cysteine and the closing phenylalanine or tryptophan. D genes are given only for firm matches. Some rows mark clone size as missing; the rest say once, few, many or name a class of expanded clone.

-	-	TRBV5-3	TRBJ2-5	CASSLVSGPETQYF	TGTGCCAGCAGCTTGGTGTCGGGCCCAGAGACCCAGTACTTC
TRBD1	-	TRBV20-1	TRBJ1-5	CSARDPDREGQPQHF	TGCAGTGCTAGAGACCCGGACAGGGAGGGTCAGCCCCAGCATTTT
TRBD1	-	TRBV4-1	TRBJ1-5	CASSQDAQGTSRIFFTQHF	TGCGCCAGCAGCCAAGATGCACAGGGGACGAGCCGTATATTTTTCACCCAGCATTTT
-	-	TRBV10-3	TRBJ1-2	CAISESLAGMDYGYTF	TGTGCCATCAGTGAGTCCCTCGCAGGGATGGACTATGGCTACACCTTC
TRBD2	few	TRBV7-3	TRBJ2-1	CASSSWTSGGGWEQFF	TGTGCCAGCAGCTCCTGGACTAGCGGGGGGGGCTGGGAGCAGTTCTTC
-	few	TRBV2	TRBJ1-5	CASSPSPDQPQHF	TGTGCCAGCAGTCCGTCCCCGGATCAGCCCCAGCATTTT
TRBD2	-	TRBV10-3	TRBJ2-1	CAISLWERGGLPEQFF	TGTGCCATCAGCCTCTGGGAGCGGGGGGGCCTCCCCGAGCAGTTCTTC
-	few	TRBV6-1	TRBJ2-5	CASSDRVAETQYF	TGTGCCAGCAGTGACAGGGTTGCAGAGACCCAGTACTTC
TRBD1	many	TRBV6-1	TRBJ2-1	CATRQGYNEQFF	TGTGCCACTAGACAGGGGTACAATGAGCAGTTCTTC
-	-	TRBV4-3	TRBJ2-1	CASSQDRRVSLNEQFF	TGCGCCAGCAGCCAAGATCGAAGGGTATCCCTCAATGAGCAGTTCTTC
TRBD1	-	TRBV12-3/TRBV12-4	TRBJ2-2	CASSPTEDRGDTGELFF	TGTGCCAGCAGCCCGACTGAGGACAGGGGGGACACCGGGGAGCTGTTTTTT
-	-	TRBV6-2/TRBV6-3	TRBJ1-2	CASSRSYGYTF	TGTGCCAGTTCAAGGAGCTATGGCTACACCTTC
-	-	TRBV12-3/TRBV12-4	TRBJ1-2	CASSIGAGFGYTF	TGTGCCAGCAGCATCGGGGCAGGGTTTGGCTACACCTTC
-	few	TRBV4-1	TRBJ2-1	CASSQDGGVYYNEQFF	TGCGCCAGCAGCCAAGATGGAGGGGTTTATTACAATGAGCAGTTCTTC
TRBD2	-	TRBV7-6	TRBJ2-1	CASSPLIAGGLREQFF	TGTGCCAGCAGCCCCCTAATAGCGGGGGGGCTGAGGGAGCAGTTCTTC
-	-	TRBV13	TRBJ2-3	CASSPSLGHTQYF	TGTGCCAGCAGCCCCAGTCTAGGGCATACGCAGTATTTT
-	-	TRBV6-5	TRBJ1-1	CASSYSRTGGADTEAFF	TGTGCCAGCAGTTACTCGAGGACCGGGGGGGCGGACACTGAAGCTTTCTTT
TRBD2	-	TRBV19	TRBJ2-1	CASSAGGTYEQFF	TGTGCCAGTAGCGCGGGGGGCACCTATGAGCAGTTCTTC
TRBD1	-	TRBV20-1	TRBJ1-2	CSARESIRVGQKRGGYTF	TGCAGTGCTAGAGAATCCATCCGTGTGGGACAGAAAAGGGGCGGCTACACCTTC
-	-	TRBV7-9	TRBJ1-2	CASSSSGRGYGYTF	TGTGCCAGCAGCTCCTCGGGTAGGGGATATGGCTACACCTTC
-	few	TRBV6-5	TRBJ2-6	CASRHGTSGANVLTF	TGTGCCAGCAGGCACGGGACCTCTGGGGCCAACGTCCTGACTTTC
-	many	TRBV11-2	TRBJ2-3	CASSLDLRRSTDTQYF	TGTGCCAGCAGCTTAGATCTGAGACGCAGCACAGATACGCAGTATTTT
TRBD1	many	TRBV6-5	TRBJ1-1	CASSYSNRRGREAFF	TGTGCCAGCAGTTACTCGAATCGCAGGGGGCGGGAAGCTTTCTTT
-	-	TRBV9	TRBJ1-2	CASSVRTGLGYTF	TGTGCCAGCAGCGTAAGAACAGGGCTTGGCTACACCTTC
-	-	TRBV20-1	TRBJ2-5	CSADRDLGETQYF	TGCAGTGCTGACCGGGACCTAGGAGAGACCCAGTACTTC
-	few	TRBV7-8	TRBJ1-5	CASSLEIRDPNQPQHF	TGTGCCAGCAGCTTAGAAATCCGGGACCCCAATCAGCCCCAGCATTTT
TRBD1	few	TRBV7-9	TRBJ1-1	CASSKMGQGNTEAFF	TGTGCCAGCAGCAAAATGGGACAGGGGAACACTGAAGCTTTCTTT
-	-	TRBV7-9	TRBJ1-2	CASSPGVLNGYTF	TGTGCCAGCAGCCCCGGGGTTCTCAATGGCTACACCTTC
-	few	TRBV2	TRBJ1-4	CASSDHEKLFF	TGTGCCAGCAGTGACCATGAAAAACTGTTTTTT
-	-	TRBV6-1	TRBJ1-4	CASLEEGYNEKLFF	TGTGCCAGCCTGGAGGAAGGCTATAATGAAAAACTGTTTTTT
-	few	TRBV5-4	TRBJ2-5	CASRAGEADTQYF	TGTGCCAGCAGGGCCGGAGAGGCGGATACCCAGTACTTC
TRBD1	few	TRBV12-3/TRBV12-4	TRBJ2-1	CASSFRDRPNEQFF	TGTGCCAGCAGTTTCCGGGACAGGCCCAATGAGCAGTTCTTC
-	few	TRBV6-1	TRBJ1-2	CASSGLRRTDYGYTF	TGTGCCAGCAGTGGACTCCGACGGACAGACTATGGCTACACCTTC
-	few	TRBV12-3/TRBV12-4	TRBJ1-5	CASSLEYRVGQPQHF	TGTGCCAGCAGTTTAGAATACCGGGTTGGTCAGCCCCAGCATTTT
-	few	TRBV18	TRBJ1-5	CASSPHPVVPYSNQPQHF	TGTGCCAGCTCACCTCATCCCGTCGTTCCCTATAGCAATCAGCCCCAGCATTTT
-	-	TRBV12-3/TRBV12-4	TRBJ1-2	CASSLFQGEDGYTF	TGTGCCAGCAGTTTGTTCCAGGGAGAAGATGGCTACACCTTC
-	-	TRBV27	TRBJ2-7	CASSPWATGLAPRYEQYF	TGTGCCAGCAGCCCCTGGGCCACAGGGCTGGCCCCTCGGTACGAGCAGTACTTC
TRBD2	many	TRBV28	TRBJ2-3	CASSPLAGGRHTDTQYF	TGTGCCAGCAGCCCTCTCGCGGGGGGGCGGCACACAGATACGCAGTATTTT
-	few	TRBV19	TRBJ2-2	CASTGSGELFF	TGTGCCAGTACTGGCTCCGGGGAGCTGTTTTTT
-	-	TRBV12-5	TRBJ1-1	CASGFQGHQNTEAFF	TGTGCTAGTGGTTTCCAGGGACACCAGAACACTGAAGCTTTCTTT
-	-	TRBV6-5	TRBJ1-2	CASSYGTGGSYTF	TGTGCCAGCAGTTACGGGACCGGGGGAAGCTACACCTTC
-	-	TRBV28	TRBJ2-1	CASNQEWDEQFF	TGTGCCAGCAACCAGGAATGGGATGAGCAGTTCTTC
-	-	TRBV4-3	TRBJ1-1	CASSLDRAVWLTEAFF	TGCGCCAGCAGCCTCGATCGGGCTGTCTGGCTCACTGAAGCTTTCTTT
-	-	TRBV7-9	TRBJ2-3	CASSYSDISTDTQYF	TGTGCCAGCAGCTACTCCGATATTAGCACAGATACGCAGTATTTT
-	-	TRBV20-1	TRBJ1-1	CSASPDYGNTEAFF	TGCAGTGCTAGCCCGGACTACGGAAACACTGAAGCTTTCTTT
-	once	TRBV13	TRBJ2-1	CASTTSTDTLPINEQFF	TGTGCCAGCACTACTAGTACGGATACTTTGCCTATCAATGAGCAGTTCTTC
-	few	TRBV6-2/TRBV6-3	TRBJ2-1	CASRSGGLGLVSSYNEQFF	TGTGCCAGCAGGTCCGGGGGACTGGGTTTGGTTAGCTCCTACAATGAGCAGTTCTTC
TRBD1	many	TRBV7-6	TRBJ1-1	CASSLGAGTEGTEAFF	TGTGCCAGCAGCCTCGGGGCCGGGACAGAGGGCACTGAAGCTTTCTTT
-	-	TRBV18	TRBJ1-1	CASSPYIAGGTEAFF	TGTGCCAGCTCACCCTATATCGCGGGCGGCACTGAAGCTTTCTTT
TRBD2	few	TRBV4-1	TRBJ2-7	CASSSGTSADEQYF	TGCGCCAGCAGTTCCGGGACTAGCGCCGACGAGCAGTACTTC
-	-	TRBV6-1	TRBJ1-5	CASSEDRSDGQPQHF	TGTGCCAGCAGTGAAGATAGGTCGGACGGTCAGCCCCAGCATTTT
TRBD2	few	TRBV4-2	TRBJ2-1	CASSQDGVAGGWRNEQFF	TGTGCCAGCAGCCAAGATGGGGTAGCGGGGGGATGGAGAAATGAGCAGTTCTTC
-	few	TRBV20-1	TRBJ1-6	CSAREQFSSYNSPLHF	TGCAGTGCTAGAGAACAGTTCAGCTCCTATAATTCACCCCTCCACTTT
-	-	TRBV9	TRBJ1-1	CASSVSGTTNTEAFF	TGTGCCAGCAGCGTCTCCGGGACTACGAACACTGAAGCTTTCTTT